This T cell receptor (beta chain) was profiled in a study of T cell changes during pregnancy in multiple sclerosis (dated by TCRdb to between 2019 and 2020). Background for the entire study: The study examined how the T cell repertoire changed over the course of pregnancy in women with multiple sclerosis.

Including cysteine and phenylalanine, the CDR3 has 14 amino acids. The kept DNA is CDR3 alone, 42 bases in frame from the first base. The germline V gene (reference sequence) provides CDR1 GTSNPN and CDR2 SVGIG. The V and J ends are trimmed by 0 bases and 4 bases, leaving 12 bases between them. Library preparation employed the immunoSEQ multiplex PCR assay. TCRdb carries this immuneACCESS record with in-frame sequences only. Its versions omit some clonotypes, under half of them owing to an unresolved V gene in the studies checked, with the rest unexplained. Here the sample has over 30,000 clones; roughly 90% occur a single time. In total, the top ten clones hold around 3.3% of the sample. To note about this clone: Its antigen has not been determined. Base qualities are not at hand, and no much larger clone is one base apart.

Sequences were derived from CD8+ T cells from peripheral blood mononuclear cells, sampled in the third trimester of pregnancy. The TCR was taken from a female donor with multiple sclerosis, enrolled in a pregnancy study. Rearrangement joined TRBV30 to TRBJ1-1, and possibly TRBD1, on 6 matching bases. The CDR3 amino acid sequence is: CAWSVRVGGTEAFF. The DNA sequence reads TGTGCCTGGAGTGTACGGGTAGGGGGCACTGAAGCTTTCTTT.